These 29 T cell receptor beta chains share one sample of origin, sequenced in a study of blood T cell repertoires in COVID-19. The assay was immunoSEQ multiplex PCR, and TCRdb's table has in-frame clones only and misses some. The table records a few hundred thousand clones, roughly nine tenths of them present only once. The material sequenced was PBMCs or T cells enriched from blood (not recorded which). These TCRs come from a human donor in a cohort exposed to, infected with or recovered from COVID-19 (not recorded which). The donor label of this sample is uncertain.

This rearrangement joins TRBV5-1 to TRBJ1-5; 8 bases line up with TRBD1. In germline, CDR1 is SGHRS, CDR2 YFSETQ. CDR3 length: 15 residues. The V gene end was trimmed by 3 bases and the J gene end by 1 base; junction bases not matched to a gene: 3. The CDR3 nucleotides are TGCGCCAGCAGCTGGCAGGGGGCAAGCAATCAGCCCCAGCATTTT. Translation gives CASSWQGASNQPQHF. The whole variable domain, remainder taken from reference TRBV5-1 and TRBJ1-5, is KAGVTQTPRYLIKTRGQQVTLSCSPISGHRSVSWYQQTPGQGLQFLFEYFSETQRNKGNFPGRFSGRQFSNSRSEMNVSTLELGDSALYLCASSWQGASNQPQHFGDGTRLSIL.

The rearrangement joins TRBV7-3 to TRBJ2-3, with D perhaps TRBD2 (6 bases). Germline loops: CDR1 SGHTA, CDR2 FQGTGA. The V end lost 2 bases, the J end lost 6 bases, and 12 bases lay between the germline ends. There are 14 residues in the CDR3. The DNA of the CDR3 is TGTGCCAGCAGCTTAGGCGGGGCGGGGGATACGCAGTATTTT. Protein: CASSLGGAGDTQYF.

The chain links TRBV6-2 or TRBV6-3 to TRBJ1-5; TRBD1 matches 7 bases. The ends lost 6 bases at V and 4 bases at J; junction bases unmatched: 6. CDR1 and CDR2 from the germline V gene are MNHEY and SVGEGT. The CDR3 has 14 amino acids. Written as DNA, the CDR3 is TGTGCCAGCAGGTACGCGGGACAGAATCAGCCCCAGCATTTT. Translating it yields CASRYAGQNQPQHF.

The chain has TRBV7-9 and TRBJ1-2; TRBD1 aligns across 9 bases. Per the germline V gene, CDR1 is SEHNR and CDR2 is FQNEAQ (reference sequence). The CDR3 runs to 14 residues. Trimming removed 5 bases from V and 8 bases from J; junction bases left unmatched: 9. DNA of the CDR3: TGTGCCAGCAGCCAGGTCGGGACAGGGTACGGCTACACCTTC. Translating gives CASSQVGTGYGYTF.

This chain uses TRBV6-6 with TRBJ1-5, with TRBD1 as a possible D gene (6 bases). Trimming pared 5 bases from V and 4 bases from J, leaving 9 bases between. CDR1 is MNHNY, CDR2 SVGAGI, per germline (reference sequence). The CDR3 length is 13 residues. DNA of the CDR3: TGTGCCAGCAGTGGCAGGGGTAATCAGCCCCAGCATTTT. Translation: CASSGRGNQPQHF.

The chain joins TRBV19 to TRBJ1-5; no firm D call. CDR1 LNHDA and CDR2 SQIVND come from the germline V gene (reference sequence). The CDR3 sequence is 15 residues long. The V end lost 7 bases, the J end lost 2 bases, and 15 bases lay between the germline ends. The CDR3 sequence is CASTLWALRNQPQHF. The CDR3 nucleotides read TGTGCCAGTACCCTCTGGGCACTGCGCAATCAGCCCCAGCATTTT.

The rearrangement joins TRBV7-6 to TRBJ2-3; TRBD2 is a possible D gene (5 bases). The CDR3 loop spans 17 amino acids. In germline, CDR1 is SGHVS, CDR2 FNYEAQ. V lost 1 base and J 1 base, leaving 15 bases between the germline ends. CDR3 sequence reads: CASSLEGRGWGTDTQYF. The CDR3 nucleotides are TGTGCCAGCAGCTTAGAAGGACGAGGGTGGGGCACAGATACGCAGTATTTT.

The CDR3 protein is CASSRGSGKLAETQYF. The DNA for the CDR3 is TGCGCCAGCAGTAGGGGGTCAGGGAAGCTTGCAGAGACCCAGTACTTC. The chain uses TRBV10-2 and TRBJ2-5; tentative D call: TRBD1 (6 bases). The CDR3 sequence is 16 residues long. Looked up from germline, CDR1 is WSHSY and CDR2 is SAAADI. V lost 5 bases and J 4 bases, leaving 20 bases between the germline ends.

J is TRBJ2-2 and V is TRBV10-3; 11 bases map to TRBD1. The CDR3 contains 15 residues. Germline CDR1 reads ENHRY; CDR2 reads SYGVKD. After removal of 5 bases from V and 5 bases from J, the junction contained 4 bases not matched to a gene. The CDR3 DNA sequence: TGTGCCATCAGTTCCGGGACAGGGGGGACCGGGGAGCTGTTTTTT. As protein: CAISSGTGGTGELFF.

This chain joins TRBV3-1 (or the pseudogene TRBV3-2) and TRBJ2-7, with D tentatively TRBD1 (5 bases). The ends were cut back, 3 bases at V and 3 bases at J, with 6 bases in the middle. The CDR3 runs 12 residues. Germline CDR1 is LGHDT and CDR2 is YNNKEL (reference sequence). The DNA of the CDR3 is TGTGCCAGCAGCCATCAGGGCTACGAGCAGTACTTC. Its translation: CASSHQGYEQYF.

This chain joins TRBV19 and TRBJ2-3, with D hard to call. The CDR3 consists of 15 residues. Germline V gene sequence: CDR1 LNHDA, CDR2 SQIVND (reference sequence). V shed 3 bases and J shed 0 bases, with 10 bases lying between them. The CDR3 loop reads CASSIWSGSTDTQYF. Written as DNA, the CDR3 is TGTGCCAGTAGTATTTGGTCCGGGAGCACAGATACGCAGTATTTT.

The V gene is TRBV27, the J gene TRBJ1-2, with D unresolved. Germline V gene sequence: CDR1 MNHEY, CDR2 SMNVEV (reference sequence). The CDR3 loop spans 13 amino acids. V was clipped by 10 bases and J by 1 base, with 13 bases between them. CDR3 nucleotide sequence: TGTGCCACATCAAAAGGGAGTAACTATGGCTACACCTTC. Its protein product is CATSKGSNYGYTF.

V and J are TRBV19 and TRBJ2-7; tentative D call: TRBD2 (5 bases). Between the trimmed V and J ends, which lost 6 bases and 3 bases, there was a span of 15 bases. Germline V lookup: CDR1 LNHDA, CDR2 SQIVND (reference sequence). The CDR3 covers 14 residues. CDR3 amino acids: CASSRTLGLYEQYF. The CDR3 region has the DNA TGTGCCAGTAGCCGCACCCTTGGACTCTACGAGCAGTACTTC.

The chain recombines TRBV19 with TRBJ1-1, with D maybe TRBD1 (6 bases). The CDR3 extends over 11 amino acids. Germline lookup yields CDR1 LNHDA and CDR2 SQIVND (reference sequence). The CDR3 sequence: CASRGVTEAFF. CDR3 nucleotides: TGTGCTTCCAGGGGTGTCACTGAAGCTTTCTTT.

The chain recombines TRBV18 with TRBJ1-5; no clear D gene. Germline assignment: CDR1 KGHSH and CDR2 LQKENI. V dropped 8 bases and J dropped 0 bases, with 11 bases sitting between them. The length of the CDR3 is 14 residues. The CDR3 protein is CASANTDSNQPQHF. CDR3 bases: TGTGCCAGCGCGAATACAGATAGCAATCAGCCCCAGCATTTT.

The chain couples TRBV30 to TRBJ2-7; D unresolved. The germline CDR1 and CDR2 sequences are GTSNPN and SVGIG (reference sequence). V was trimmed by 1 base and J by 2 bases, leaving 12 bases between them. The CDR3 extends over 14 amino acids. The CDR3 DNA reads TGTGCCTGGAGTGGTTACAGTCTTACCTACGAGCAGTACTTC. Protein: CAWSGYSLTYEQYF. The full variable domain, its missing parts supplied by reference TRBV30 and TRBJ2-7, is SQTIHQWPATLVQPVGSPLSLECTVEGTSNPNLYWYRQAAGRGLQLLFYSVGIGQISSEVPQNLSASRPQDRQFILSSKKLLLSDSGFYLCAWSGYSLTYEQYFGPGTRLTVT.

V and J are TRBV29-1 and TRBJ2-1; 9 bases agree with TRBD2. Germline CDR1 is SQVTM and CDR2 is ANQGSEA. Losses at the gene ends were 2 bases for V and 6 bases for J; bases not matched to a gene: 8. The CDR3 consists of 15 residues. For the CDR3, the DNA is TGCAGCGTTGAACTAGCGGGGATCGCATCCAATGAGCAGTTCTTC. Translating it yields CSVELAGIASNEQFF.

This sequence joins TRBV11-3 and TRBJ2-1; tentatively, D is TRBD2 (6 bases). This CDR3 is built from 13 residues. Germline values: CDR1 SGHNT, CDR2 YENEEA. The germline V and J ends were trimmed by 4 bases and 8 bases, with 12 bases remaining between them. This chain's CDR3 is CASSSNSGDEQFF. The CDR3 DNA reads as TGTGCCAGCAGCTCAAACTCGGGGGATGAGCAGTTCTTC.

The chain uses TRBV4-2 and TRBJ2-5, with 10 bases lining up with TRBD1. CDR3 length equals 15 residues. The J segment lost 7 bases and the V segment lost 1 base, leaving 6 bases of the junction unmatched. Germline-derived CDR1 and CDR2 are LGHNA and YNFKEQ. The CDR3 sequence: CASSQGTGGSGTQYF. For the CDR3, the DNA is TGTGCCAGCAGCCAAGGGACAGGGGGTAGCGGGACCCAGTACTTC.

This rearrangement joins TRBV10-3 to TRBJ2-6; D is unclear. The germline gives CDR1 ENHRY, CDR2 SYGVKD. Trimming shortened V by 5 bases and J by 0 bases, and 20 bases separated the two germline ends. This CDR3 comprises 19 residues. The CDR3 sequence is CAISPPDTTLSSGANVLTF. The CDR3 nucleotides read TGTGCCATCAGTCCGCCCGATACGACACTGAGCTCTGGGGCCAACGTCCTGACTTTC.

Of note for this clone: Other DNA sequences within the sample encode an identical CDR3. The V gene is TRBV3-1 (or the pseudogene TRBV3-2), the J gene TRBJ2-5, with D tentatively TRBD2 (7 bases). The CDR3 has 16 amino acids. The germline V gene encodes CDR1 LGHDT and CDR2 YNNKEL (reference sequence). Trimming took off 0 bases at V and 4 bases at J, with 15 bases between the two ends. CDR3 residues: CASSQEGGGAGETQYF. The CDR3 region has the DNA TGTGCCAGCAGCCAAGAGGGTGGGGGGGCCGGAGAGACCCAGTACTTC.

The chain carries TRBV4-3 and TRBJ1-5; D is undetermined. Per germline, CDR1 LGHNA and CDR2 YSLEER. V was clipped by 1 base and J by 2 bases, with 9 bases between them. This CDR3 has 15 amino acids. The CDR3 region is CASSQVPGGNQPQHF. CDR3 nucleotide sequence: TGCGCCAGCAGCCAAGTCCCCGGGGGCAATCAGCCCCAGCATTTT.

The chain recombines TRBV9 with TRBJ2-7; TRBD1 matches at 12 bases. The CDR3 runs to 17 residues. Germline V lookup: CDR1 SGDLS, CDR2 YYNGEE. V dropped 4 bases and J dropped 6; count of bases not matched to a gene: 14. The CDR3 is CASSPHLPGQGAIEQYF. CDR3 nucleotide sequence: TGTGCCAGCAGCCCCCATCTCCCGGGACAGGGGGCGATCGAGCAGTACTTC.

V gene TRBV27 combines with J gene TRBJ1-5, with TRBD1 matching 7 bases. J was trimmed by 6 bases and V by 5 bases; bases with no gene match: 10. The CDR3 length is 15 residues. Germline values: CDR1 MNHEY, CDR2 SMNVEV (reference sequence). The CDR3 is CASSPDRVWSQPQHF. CDR3 bases: TGTGCCAGCAGTCCCGACAGGGTATGGAGTCAGCCCCAGCATTTT.

The gene calls are TRBV7-2 and TRBJ1-6, with D perhaps matching TRBD1 (6 bases). With 1 base removed from V and 9 bases from J, the gap between germline ends came to 13 bases. CDR1 and CDR2 from the germline V gene are SGHTA and FQGNSA. The CDR3 extends over 15 amino acids. CDR3 in amino acids: CASSLEGGLGSPLHF. The DNA for the CDR3 is TGTGCCAGCAGCTTAGAGGGGGGGTTGGGTTCACCCCTCCACTTT.

V usage is TRBV11-3 and J usage is TRBJ2-1, with 12 positions matching TRBD2. CDR1 and CDR2 (germline): SGHNT, YENEEA. V dropped 5 bases and J dropped 9; count of bases not matched to a gene: 17. This CDR3 region has 18 residues. The CDR3 nucleotides are TGTGCCAGCAGCCTAAGGGGAAATCTAGCGGGGGGGCTAAGTGAGCAGTTCTTC. Encoded protein: CASSLRGNLAGGLSEQFF.

The rearrangement joins TRBV18 to TRBJ2-1, with TRBD2 matching 9 bases. Germline V CDR1 and CDR2: KGHSH, LQKENI. The CDR3 extends over 15 amino acids. Trimming at V came to 5 bases and at J to 8 bases, leaving 10 bases not matched to a gene. The CDR3 sequence is CASSTLAGQGHEQFF. CDR3 nucleotide sequence: TGTGCCAGCTCAACTCTAGCGGGGCAGGGCCATGAGCAGTTCTTC.

The chain carries TRBV27 and TRBJ1-2; TRBD1 matches at 9 bases. The germline CDR1 and CDR2 sequences are MNHEY and SMNVEV (reference sequence). The CDR3 has 15 amino acids. V was clipped by 4 bases and J by 4 bases; unmatched bases: 7. CDR3 loop: CASSSSGTGFYGYTF. CDR3 DNA: TGTGCCAGCAGTTCCTCCGGGACAGGGTTCTATGGCTACACCTTC.

The CDR3 loop is CASSLRVDLFGELFF. CDR3 bases: TGTGCCAGCAGCTTACGAGTGGACTTGTTCGGGGAGCTGTTTTTT. The chain uses TRBV7-9 and TRBJ2-2; possible D gene TRBD2, 5 bases. The V end was cut by 2 bases, the J end by 7 bases, with 14 bases between. The CDR3 is made up of 15 amino acids. Per the germline V gene, CDR1 is SEHNR and CDR2 is FQNEAQ (reference sequence).